This entry is about one T cell receptor beta chain. Antigen: not known. This sample was taken from a study of circulating and synovial CD4+ cells in juvenile arthritis. The study, taken as a whole, reports: Compared with bulk blood, circulating pathogenic-like lymphocytes shared substantially more CDR3 sequences with synovial T cells. Bulk blood CD4 samples held at least an order of magnitude more or fewer genomes than CPL. Traditional Vbeta family usage analysis missed the pathogenic-like versus bulk difference.

Donors were patients with active juvenile idiopathic arthritis. This table comes from immunoSEQ multiplex PCR, and its TCRdb copy is limited to in-frame clones, with some not included. The data contain about 30,000 clones, 85% to 95% of them singletons. The receptor was isolated from a human donor with juvenile idiopathic arthritis. The sample comprised CD4+ T cells from blood.

The CDR3 loop reads CASTTIGDTGELFF. CDR3 bases: TGTGCCAGCACCACCATCGGGGACACCGGGGAGCTGTTTTTT. The chain has TRBV28 and TRBJ2-2; D is perhaps TRBD2 (5 bases). The germline V and J ends were trimmed by 7 bases and 3 bases, with 12 bases remaining between them. Germline V gene lookup returns CDR1 MDHEN and CDR2 SYDVKM. The length of the CDR3 is 14 residues.